This note documents a single TCR beta chain sequence. In the original analysis: By means of reference gene primer amplification, nucleated cell counts were estimated. This table comes from immunoSEQ multiplex PCR, and its TCRdb copy is limited to in-frame clones, with some not included. That table furnishes V, J and clone size, whereas the DNA furnished D and trimming. The sample has under 250,000 clones, roughly four fifths seen once. The sample comes from a study of blood T cell repertoires in COVID-19. Overall study: The samples span acute and convalescent COVID-19 from the United States, Italy and Spain. Nucleic acid was either cDNA or gDNA, and it came from T cells, B-cell-depleted T cells, or PBMCs.

The germline V and J ends were trimmed by 7 bases and 5 bases, with 12 bases remaining between them. The CDR3 covers 13 residues. The receptor was isolated from a woman aged 70-85 years with acute or convalescent COVID-19. The sequencing input was peripheral blood. The chain employs TRBV12-3 or TRBV12-4 and TRBJ1-5, with a weak D call TRBD1 (5 bases). Here the CDR3 reads CASTREGHQPQHF. The CDR3 region has the DNA TGTGCCAGCACCCGGGAGGGGCATCAGCCCCAGCATTTT.